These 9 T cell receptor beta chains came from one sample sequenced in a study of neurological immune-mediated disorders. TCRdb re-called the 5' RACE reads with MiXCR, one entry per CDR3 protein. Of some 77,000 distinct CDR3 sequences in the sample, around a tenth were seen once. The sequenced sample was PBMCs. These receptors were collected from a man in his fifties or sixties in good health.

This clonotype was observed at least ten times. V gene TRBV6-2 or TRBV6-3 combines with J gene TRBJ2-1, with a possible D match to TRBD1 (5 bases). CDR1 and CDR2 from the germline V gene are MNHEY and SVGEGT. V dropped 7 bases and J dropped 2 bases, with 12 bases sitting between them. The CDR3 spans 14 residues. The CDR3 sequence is CASTIDSPYNEQFF. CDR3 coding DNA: TGTGCCAGCACCATAGACAGCCCCTACAATGAGCAGTTCTTC.

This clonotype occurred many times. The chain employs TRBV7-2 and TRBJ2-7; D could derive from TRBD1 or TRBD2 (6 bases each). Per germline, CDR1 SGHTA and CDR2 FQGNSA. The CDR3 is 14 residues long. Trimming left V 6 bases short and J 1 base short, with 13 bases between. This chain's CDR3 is CASRPGGGSYEQYF. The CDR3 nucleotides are TGTGCCAGCAGGCCCGGAGGGGGGTCCTACGAGCAGTACTTC.

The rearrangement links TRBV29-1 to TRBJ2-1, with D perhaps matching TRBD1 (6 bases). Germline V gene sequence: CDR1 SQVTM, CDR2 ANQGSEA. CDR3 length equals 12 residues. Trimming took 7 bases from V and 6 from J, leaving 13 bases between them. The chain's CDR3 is CSARTGINEQFF. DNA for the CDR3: TGCAGCGCACGCACAGGGATCAATGAGCAGTTCTTC.

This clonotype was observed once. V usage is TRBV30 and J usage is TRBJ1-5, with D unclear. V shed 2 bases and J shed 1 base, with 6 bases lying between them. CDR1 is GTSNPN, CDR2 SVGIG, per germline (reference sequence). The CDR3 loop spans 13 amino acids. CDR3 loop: CAWSSWSNQPQHF. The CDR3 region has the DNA TGTGCCTGGAGTTCCTGGAGCAATCAGCCCCAGCATTTT.

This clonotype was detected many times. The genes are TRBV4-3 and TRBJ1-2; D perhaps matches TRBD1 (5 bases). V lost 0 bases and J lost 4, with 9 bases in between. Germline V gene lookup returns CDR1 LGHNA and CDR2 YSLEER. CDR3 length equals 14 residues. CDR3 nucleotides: TGCGCCAGCAGCCAAGACGACAGTTCCTATGGCTACACCTTC. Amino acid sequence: CASSQDDSSYGYTF.

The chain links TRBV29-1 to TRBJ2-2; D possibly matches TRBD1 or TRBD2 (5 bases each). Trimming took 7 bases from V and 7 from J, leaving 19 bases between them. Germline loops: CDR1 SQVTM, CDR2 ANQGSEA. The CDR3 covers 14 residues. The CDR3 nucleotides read TGCAGCGCCGACCGGGACCCCGGGTGCGGGGAGCTGTTTTTT. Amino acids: CSADRDPGCGELFF.

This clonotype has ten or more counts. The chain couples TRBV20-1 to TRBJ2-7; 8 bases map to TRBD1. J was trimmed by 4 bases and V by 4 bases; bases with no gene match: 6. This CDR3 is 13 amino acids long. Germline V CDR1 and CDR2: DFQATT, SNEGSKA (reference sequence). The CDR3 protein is CSATGQGFYEQYF. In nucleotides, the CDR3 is TGCAGTGCTACAGGACAGGGCTTTTACGAGCAGTACTTC.

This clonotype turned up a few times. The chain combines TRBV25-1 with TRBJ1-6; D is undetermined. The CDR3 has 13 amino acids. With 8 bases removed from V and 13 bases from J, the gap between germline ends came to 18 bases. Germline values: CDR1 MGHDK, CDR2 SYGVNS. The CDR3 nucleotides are TGTGCCAGCGGTTGGGGAGGTGCGGGTCCCCTCCACTTT. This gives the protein CASGWGGAGPLHF.

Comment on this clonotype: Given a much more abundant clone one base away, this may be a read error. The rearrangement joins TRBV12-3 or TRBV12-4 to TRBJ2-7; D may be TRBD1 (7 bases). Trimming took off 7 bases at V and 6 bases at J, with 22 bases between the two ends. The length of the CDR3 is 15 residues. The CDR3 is CASNLGGLQGGEQYF. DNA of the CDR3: TGTGCCAGCAACCTGGGCGGGCTCCAGGGGGGCGAGCAGTACTTC.